This T cell receptor (beta chain) was sequenced during a study of T cells after somatic rescue of genetic block. Profiling relied on immunoSEQ multiplex PCR, and the TCRdb table lists in-frame clones only, not all of them. The table records approximately 58,000 clones, approximately 96% of them present only once. Germline CDR1 SEHNR, CDR2 FQNEAQ (reference sequence). CDR3 size: 11 residues. The ends were cut back, 5 bases at V and 3 bases at J, with 5 bases in the middle. J is TRBJ2-7 and V is TRBV7-9; D is unresolved. Sequenced sample: peripheral blood mononuclear cells (PBMCs). The source is a child less than two years old. The CDR3 loop reads CASSARYEQYF. CDR3 nucleotide sequence: TGTGCCAGCAGCGCCCGCTACGAGCAGTACTTC. Variable domain in full (rest from reference TRBV7-9 and TRBJ2-7): DTGVSQNPRHKITKRGQNVTFRCDPISEHNRLYWYRQTLGQGPEFLTYFQNEAQLEKSRLLSDRFSAERPKGSFSTLEIQRTEQGDSAMYLCASSARYEQYFGPGTRLTVT.